A selection of T cell receptor beta chains follows, all from one sample in a study of lymphopenia after photon versus proton radiotherapy. Here immunoSEQ multiplex PCR was the method, and the copy in TCRdb shows in-frame clones only, minus some. The data hold approximately 65,000 clones, with around 86% observed a single time. The sample was peripheral blood, taken from a patient treated with proton-based radiotherapy. These receptors were taken from a man older than 75 with esophageal cancer. The CDR3 runs from the conserved cysteine through the conserved F or W. The D gene is left open where the match is weak. Some rows have no size entry. The others give once, few or many, or a class for an expanded clone.

cdr3_nt: TGCGCCAGCAGCCAAGATCCCGGGACTAGCGCCTACAATGAGCAGTTCTTC
cdr3_aa: CASSQDPGTSAYNEQFF
j_call: TRBJ2-1
v_call: TRBV4-3
d_call: TRBD2
clone_size: .

cdr3_nt: TGTGCCAGCAGTAAAAATTCCGATAAAAGCGAGCAGTACTTC
cdr3_aa: CASSKNSDKSEQYF
j_call: TRBJ2-7
v_call: TRBV2
d_call: .
clone_size: few

cdr3_nt: TGTGCCAGCAGCCAAGACTTCCGTGTTTCGAGGCCAATGATGAACACTGAAGCTTTCTTT
cdr3_aa: CASSQDFRVSRPMMNTEAFF
j_call: TRBJ1-1
v_call: TRBV14
d_call: .
clone_size: .

cdr3_nt: TGTGCCAGCAGCCGCATGGGGGCTGGCACAGATACGCAGTATTTT
cdr3_aa: CASSRMGAGTDTQYF
j_call: TRBJ2-3
v_call: TRBV7-2
d_call: .
clone_size: .

cdr3_nt: TGCGCCAGCAGCCCGGGACAGGGGGGGTACAATGAGCAGTTCTTC
cdr3_aa: CASSPGQGGYNEQFF
j_call: TRBJ2-1
v_call: TRBV5-1
d_call: TRBD1
clone_size: once

cdr3_nt: TGTGCCAGCAGTGGGGAGGGAAGGTTTGCTTTCTTT
cdr3_aa: CASSGEGRFAFF
j_call: TRBJ1-1
v_call: TRBV2
d_call: .
clone_size: .

cdr3_nt: TGTGCCAGCAACAGGGGGCTGGACACTGAAGCTTTCTTT
cdr3_aa: CASNRGLDTEAFF
j_call: TRBJ1-1
v_call: TRBV18
d_call: TRBD1
clone_size: .

cdr3_nt: TGTGCCAGCAGCTTGGGCGGGACTAGCGGTTCCAATGAGCAGTTCTTC
cdr3_aa: CASSLGGTSGSNEQFF
j_call: TRBJ2-1
v_call: TRBV7-2
d_call: TRBD2
clone_size: .

cdr3_nt: TGTGCCAGCAGCTTGGGAGGGGACAAACAGAAGACCCAGTACTTC
cdr3_aa: CASSLGGDKQKTQYF
j_call: TRBJ2-5
v_call: TRBV5-4
d_call: .
clone_size: .

cdr3_nt: TGTGCCAGCAGCCCGACAATTTCTTCCACCGGGGAGCTGTTTTTT
cdr3_aa: CASSPTISSTGELFF
j_call: TRBJ2-2
v_call: TRBV7-7
d_call: .
clone_size: .

cdr3_nt: TGTGCCACCAGCAGAGATGTGGGTTCCTACAATGAGCAGTTCTTC
cdr3_aa: CATSRDVGSYNEQFF
j_call: TRBJ2-1
v_call: TRBV15
d_call: .
clone_size: .

cdr3_nt: TGCAGCGTTGAAGGGACAGGATTAGCGGGAGATCGAACAGATACGCAGTATTTT
cdr3_aa: CSVEGTGLAGDRTDTQYF
j_call: TRBJ2-3
v_call: TRBV29-1
d_call: TRBD2
clone_size: .

cdr3_nt: TGTGCCAGTATTTTAGGACAGGGCTCCGGGGAGCTGTTTTTT
cdr3_aa: CASILGQGSGELFF
j_call: TRBJ2-2
v_call: TRBV19
d_call: TRBD1
clone_size: once

cdr3_nt: TGTGCCAGCAGCTTAGTTGGCGGGGGGCCTAGCACAGATACGCAGTATTTT
cdr3_aa: CASSLVGGGPSTDTQYF
j_call: TRBJ2-3
v_call: TRBV7-3
d_call: TRBD2
clone_size: few

cdr3_nt: TGTGCCACCAGCGTGGGGGTGCGGGGCAACACTGAAGCTTTCTTT
cdr3_aa: CATSVGVRGNTEAFF
j_call: TRBJ1-1
v_call: TRBV15
d_call: .
clone_size: .

cdr3_nt: TGTGCCACTAAACTAGCGGCCAGCTACGAGCAGTACTTC
cdr3_aa: CATKLAASYEQYF
j_call: TRBJ2-7
v_call: TRBV10-3
d_call: TRBD2
clone_size: .

cdr3_nt: TGTGCCAGCAGTTGGGACAGTAATGAAAAACTGTTTTTT
cdr3_aa: CASSWDSNEKLFF
j_call: TRBJ1-4
v_call: TRBV2
d_call: TRBD1
clone_size: .

cdr3_nt: TGTGCCAGCAGTGAAAACATCGGGGAAAAACTGTTTTTT
cdr3_aa: CASSENIGEKLFF
j_call: TRBJ1-4
v_call: TRBV6-1
d_call: .
clone_size: .

cdr3_nt: TGTGCCAGCAGAGGGACGATGGGGGATCAGCCCCAGCATTTT
cdr3_aa: CASRGTMGDQPQHF
j_call: TRBJ1-5
v_call: TRBV25-1
d_call: .
clone_size: .

cdr3_nt: TGTGCCTGGAGTGGAATTGACAGGGGATTAGAATATACGCAGTATTTT
cdr3_aa: CAWSGIDRGLEYTQYF
j_call: TRBJ2-3
v_call: TRBV30
d_call: TRBD1
clone_size: once

cdr3_nt: TGTGCCAGCAGCTTAGTATCCGGCCAAACTGGAAACACCATATATTTT
cdr3_aa: CASSLVSGQTGNTIYF
j_call: TRBJ1-3
v_call: TRBV7-9
d_call: .
clone_size: .

cdr3_nt: TGTGCCAGCAGCTTCACTGATCAGCCCCAGCATTTT
cdr3_aa: CASSFTDQPQHF
j_call: TRBJ1-5
v_call: TRBV7-9
d_call: .
clone_size: .

cdr3_nt: TGTGCCAGCAGCCAAGTTGGTGCAGGGGGCGAGCAGTACTTC
cdr3_aa: CASSQVGAGGEQYF
j_call: TRBJ2-7
v_call: TRBV14
d_call: TRBD1
clone_size: .

cdr3_nt: TGTGCCAGCAGCGCGGGTACTAGCTATGGCTACACCTTC
cdr3_aa: CASSAGTSYGYTF
j_call: TRBJ1-2
v_call: TRBV7-6
d_call: .
clone_size: .

cdr3_nt: TGTGCCAGCAGCTTAAGCGGACAGCTGAACACTGAAGCTTTCTTT
cdr3_aa: CASSLSGQLNTEAFF
j_call: TRBJ1-1
v_call: TRBV11-3
d_call: .
clone_size: .

cdr3_nt: TGTGCCAGTCGGGGGTCGGGGAGCACCGGGGAGCTGTTTTTT
cdr3_aa: CASRGSGSTGELFF
j_call: TRBJ2-2
v_call: TRBV5-5
d_call: .
clone_size: .

cdr3_nt: TGTGCCAGCAGTAAACTAGCGGGGGGTTACAATGAGCAGTTCTTC
cdr3_aa: CASSKLAGGYNEQFF
j_call: TRBJ2-1
v_call: TRBV4-2
d_call: TRBD2
clone_size: .

cdr3_nt: TGTGCCAGCACGTATTCCGCGGGGAGCACAGATACGCAGTATTTT
cdr3_aa: CASTYSAGSTDTQYF
j_call: TRBJ2-3
v_call: TRBV9
d_call: .
clone_size: .

cdr3_nt: TGTGCCAGTAGTGCGGCCCTGAGGACTTCCAGCTACGAGCAGTACTTC
cdr3_aa: CASSAALRTSSYEQYF
j_call: TRBJ2-7
v_call: TRBV19
d_call: .
clone_size: .

cdr3_nt: TGTGCCAGCAGTCTGGGGTCCGGCACTGAAGCTTTCTTT
cdr3_aa: CASSLGSGTEAFF
j_call: TRBJ1-1
v_call: TRBV2
d_call: .
clone_size: .

cdr3_nt: TGCGCCAGCAGGGCAGGGAACTACGAGCAGTACTTC
cdr3_aa: CASRAGNYEQYF
j_call: TRBJ2-7
v_call: TRBV4-1
d_call: .
clone_size: .

cdr3_nt: TGTGCCAGCAGCCAGACTAGCACAGATACGCAGTATTTT
cdr3_aa: CASSQTSTDTQYF
j_call: TRBJ2-3
v_call: TRBV4-2
d_call: .
clone_size: .

cdr3_nt: TGTGCCAGTAGTGACGAAGAGACCCAGTACTTC
cdr3_aa: CASSDEETQYF
j_call: TRBJ2-5
v_call: TRBV19
d_call: .
clone_size: .

cdr3_nt: TGTGCCTGGAGGTGGCGGGGTGGCGAAAAACTGTTTTTT
cdr3_aa: CAWRWRGGEKLFF
j_call: TRBJ1-4
v_call: TRBV30
d_call: .
clone_size: .

cdr3_nt: TGTGCCAGCTCACCCCTAGCGGGGGGGAGCACAGATACGCAGTATTTT
cdr3_aa: CASSPLAGGSTDTQYF
j_call: TRBJ2-3
v_call: TRBV18
d_call: TRBD2
clone_size: once

cdr3_nt: TGTGCCTGGAGGACCCCCAACCGGGACAGGGGTGGCTACACCTTC
cdr3_aa: CAWRTPNRDRGGYTF
j_call: TRBJ1-2
v_call: TRBV30
d_call: TRBD1
clone_size: .

cdr3_nt: TGCGCCAGCAGCTTGGCAGGGGTGCACACTGAAGCTTTCTTT
cdr3_aa: CASSLAGVHTEAFF
j_call: TRBJ1-1
v_call: TRBV5-1
d_call: .
clone_size: .